This T cell receptor beta chain appears in the sequencing data of a study of T cell repertoires in cytomegalovirus infection (dated by TCRdb to about 2019). At the level of the whole study: Recently identified HLA-C-restricted CMV epitopes, whose presentation resists viral immunomodulation, were targeted by peptide stimulations together with well-studied HLA-B-restricted epitopes. The HLA type of each donor mattered for the analysis, because public TCR beta signatures pointed to carriage of CMV infection along with the matching HLA type. Overall study outcomes, separate from this receptor: Carriers of CMV infection plus the relevant HLA type were discriminated by the cumulative frequency of public TCR beta family members in the study cohort and in an independent approximately 350-donor cohort. The ex vivo response was dominated by HLA-C-restricted CMV-specific TCR beta clonotypes, and the single most frequent clonotype in two of eight donors was supplied by these HLA-C-restricted clonotypes.

The germline ends are 15 bases apart after V is trimmed by 0 bases and J by 0 bases. Including the terminal cysteine and phenylalanine, the CDR3 comprises 18 residues. The read is trimmed to its CDR3 DNA, 54 bases read in frame from base 1. The germline V gene supplies CDR1 MGHRA and CDR2 YSYEKL. Turning to this clonotype: Its antigen is unknown. No much larger clone is present one base from it, and per-base qualities are unavailable.

Instrument on record: Illumina HiSeq 1500. TCRdb reworked the public reads: Q25 trimming with fastp, MiXCR clone assembly, productive beta chains retained. Each CDR3 protein gets just one entry, which takes the most common genes and DNA from the rows behind it. Recorded for this sample are around 900,000 distinct CDR3 sequences; about a third of them occurred a single time. Jointly, the top ten make up roughly 13% of the sample. Taken with the paper, the label for treatment or condition translates to: in vitro stimulation with specific CMV peptide epitopes to enrich CMV-specific T cells. Recombination connected TRBV4-1 to TRBJ2-1; the D gene lacks a confident call. The material was cultured CD8+ T cells from PBMCs, obtained from culture after CMV antigen stimulation. The sequence came from a human donor in good health (CMV status not recorded). Some clones in this sample may be carry-over from other donors' samples. The sequence in DNA is TGCGCCAGCAGCCAAGATAAGAGGTTTTACAGCTCCTACAATGAGCAGTTCTTC. Its protein product is CASSQDKRFYSSYNEQFF.